The present T cell receptor (beta chain) was sequenced within a study of T cell responses to AZD1222 COVID-19 vaccine. Findings and caveats of the study: The sample set comprised mostly white British donors with more females, and clonal diversity was possibly underestimated.

Sequencing used immunoSEQ multiplex PCR; TCRdb keeps in-frame clones, though not all of them. Of around 150,000 clones listed, around nine tenths are singletons. As to this clone: The antigen is undetermined.

The sequence was collected from an adult who received the AZD1222 COVID-19 vaccine. The starting material was peripheral blood, obtained 28 days after the second AZD1222 dose.

CDR3 sequence reads: CASSQEGRGSSYEQYF. CDR3 DNA sequence: TGTGCCAGCAGCCAAGAAGGAAGGGGCAGCTCCTACGAGCAGTACTTC. The rearrangement joins TRBV3-1 (or the pseudogene TRBV3-2) to TRBJ2-7, with a possible D match to TRBD1 (5 bases). Germline V lookup: CDR1 LGHDT, CDR2 YNNKEL (reference sequence). The CDR3 sequence is 16 residues long. The V gene lost 0 bases and the J gene lost 0 bases, with 12 bases spanning the gap.